What follows are 18 T cell receptor beta chains derived from one specimen sequenced in a study of blood T cell repertoires in COVID-19 (TCRdb year 2020). The library was made by the immunoSEQ multiplex PCR assay. TCRdb carries this immuneACCESS record with in-frame sequences only. Its versions omit some clonotypes, under half of them owing to an unresolved V gene in the studies checked, with the rest unexplained. Here the sample has about 300,000 clones; around 92% occur a single time. Jointly, the top ten make up 5% to 7% of the sample. The sequenced sample consisted of peripheral blood. These receptors originate from a man between 18 and 35 years old who had recovered from COVID-19.

The genes are TRBV7-9 and TRBJ2-1; 10 bases map to TRBD2. V lost 5 bases to trimming and J lost 2 bases; unmatched junction nucleotides: 9. This CDR3 comprises 17 residues. The V gene's germline CDR1 is SEHNR and CDR2 FQNEAQ (reference sequence). In DNA, the CDR3 is TGTGCCAGCAGCCGATCCCAAAGCGGGAGGGCCTACAATGAGCAGTTCTTC. Amino acid sequence: CASSRSQSGRAYNEQFF.

The V and J genes are TRBV3-1 (or the pseudogene TRBV3-2) and TRBJ2-2; 8 bases fit TRBD1. Trimming took 4 bases from V and 7 from J; bases not matched to a gene: 2. Germline V lookup: CDR1 LGHDT, CDR2 YNNKEL (reference sequence). The CDR3 covers 13 residues. For the CDR3, the DNA is TGTGCCAGCAGCCCACAGGGGGTCGGGGAGCTGTTTTTT. Its translation is CASSPQGVGELFF.

The chain links TRBV6-5 to TRBJ1-1, with a weak D call TRBD1 (5 bases). CDR1 and CDR2 from the germline V gene are MNHEY and SVGAGI. V lost 6 bases and J lost 11, with 19 bases in between. This CDR3 region has 13 residues. The CDR3 region is CASSPGSRGGAFF. CDR3 nucleotides: TGTGCCAGCAGCCCAGGGTCCCGGGGGGGGGCTTTCTTT.

The chain carries TRBV9 and TRBJ1-2; D is ambiguous. V lost 3 bases and J 7 bases, leaving 10 bases between the germline ends. From germline, CDR1 is SGDLS and CDR2 YYNGEE. The CDR3 is made up of 12 amino acids. The CDR3 DNA follows: TGTGCCAGCAGCGCCCCGGTTGCTGGCTACACCTTC. Protein sequence: CASSAPVAGYTF.

This chain joins TRBV29-1 and TRBJ2-7, with a possible D match to TRBD1 (5 bases). V lost 0 bases and J 0 bases, leaving 9 bases between the germline ends. This CDR3 spans 14 amino acids. From germline, CDR1 is SQVTM and CDR2 ANQGSEA. CDR3 sequence: CSVEEGLHSYEQYF. CDR3 DNA sequence: TGCAGCGTTGAAGAGGGGCTACACTCCTACGAGCAGTACTTC.

This chain's CDR3 is CASRLAGGIRSTDTQYF. The DNA for the CDR3 is TGTGCCAGTAGACTAGCGGGGGGAATTCGTAGCACAGATACGCAGTATTTT. The V and J genes are TRBV19 and TRBJ2-3; 12 bases agree with TRBD2. Looked up from germline, CDR1 is LNHDA and CDR2 is SQIVND (reference sequence). With V trimmed by 6 bases and J by 0 bases, 7 bases remained unmatched. The CDR3 has 17 residues.

The chain combines TRBV10-3 with TRBJ1-1; possibly TRBD1 for D (6 bases). The CDR3 runs to 14 residues. CDR1 is ENHRY and CDR2 is SYGVKD in the germline V gene. V lost 3 bases to trimming and J lost 7 bases, with 15 bases between them. CDR3 region: CAISDGQGHGEAFF. CDR3 in DNA: TGTGCCATCAGTGATGGGCAGGGGCATGGTGAAGCTTTCTTT.

The gene calls are TRBV9 and TRBJ2-3; TRBD1 agrees at 7 bases. Germline CDR1 reads SGDLS; CDR2 reads YYNGEE. The CDR3 is 15 amino acids. J gave up 4 bases and V 3 bases, and 8 bases lay outside the gene matches. The CDR3 here is CASSAQGRGADTQYF. The CDR3 DNA reads as TGTGCCAGCAGCGCACAGGGGAGAGGGGCAGATACGCAGTATTTT.

The V call is TRBV5-1, the J call TRBJ2-5; the match to TRBD1 covers 7 bases. From germline, CDR1 is SGHRS and CDR2 YFSETQ. There are 15 residues in the CDR3. J lost 3 bases, V lost 4 bases, and 9 bases had no gene match. In nucleotides, the CDR3 is TGCGCCAGCAGCGCCCCGGGACAGCATGAAGAGACCCAGTACTTC. Translating gives CASSAPGQHEETQYF.

The chain joins TRBV7-2 to TRBJ2-1, with 14 bases aligning to TRBD2. J gave up 8 bases and V 4 bases, and 7 bases lay outside the gene matches. CDR3 length: 16 amino acids. Germline CDR1 is SGHTA and CDR2 is FQGNSA. CDR3 bases: TGTGCCAGCAGCTCCCCGGGACTAGCGGGAGTGGATGAGCAGTTCTTC. This codes for CASSSPGLAGVDEQFF.

The V and J genes are TRBV5-1 and TRBJ1-4; 8 bases fit TRBD1. V dropped 4 bases and J dropped 4; count of bases not matched to a gene: 6. The CDR3 spans 15 residues. Germline loops: CDR1 SGHRS, CDR2 YFSETQ. This chain's CDR3 is CASSRGQGGNEKLFF. The CDR3 DNA reads as TGCGCCAGCAGCCGAGGACAGGGTGGTAATGAAAAACTGTTTTTT.

DNA for the CDR3: TGTGCCAGCAGTCACAGGGTTACTGAAAAACTGTTTTTT. It yields the protein CASSHRVTEKLFF. This chain joins TRBV5-6 and TRBJ1-4; D is perhaps TRBD1 (6 bases). Germline CDR1 reads SGHDT; CDR2 reads YYEEEE. The CDR3 contains 13 residues. V was pared by 5 bases and J by 7 bases, with 12 bases between. Full variable domain (remainder filled in from reference TRBV5-6 and TRBJ1-4): DAGVTQSPTHLIKTRGQQVTLRCSPKSGHDTVSWYQQALGQGPQFIFQYYEEEERQRGNFPDRFSGHQFPNYSSELNVNALLLGDSALYLCASSHRVTEKLFFGSGTQLSVL.

The chain carries TRBV30 and TRBJ2-5; D is unclear. The germline gives CDR1 GTSNPN, CDR2 SVGIG (reference sequence). V was clipped by 2 bases and J by 2 bases, with 9 bases between them. This CDR3 has 13 residues. CDR3 residues: CAWSLGRQETQYF. CDR3 in DNA: TGTGCCTGGAGTCTGGGCAGGCAAGAGACCCAGTACTTC.

The chain joins TRBV12-5 to TRBJ1-4; D remains unclear. The V end lost 1 base, the J end lost 8 bases, and 11 bases lay between the germline ends. The V gene's germline CDR1 is LGHNT and CDR2 FRNRAP. CDR3 length equals 14 residues. The CDR3 here is CASGLEPRGEKLFF. CDR3 sequence (DNA): TGTGCTAGTGGTTTGGAGCCGAGAGGAGAAAAACTGTTTTTT.

V usage is TRBV5-1 and J usage is TRBJ2-3, with 10 bases fitting TRBD2. This CDR3 spans 15 amino acids. The V segment lost 4 bases and the J segment 4 bases; nucleotides outside the gene matches: 6. Germline V CDR1 and CDR2: SGHRS, YFSETQ. This CDR3 is CASSRSGGASDTQYF. For the CDR3, the DNA is TGCGCCAGCAGCAGAAGCGGGGGGGCCTCAGATACGCAGTATTTT.

The rearrangement joins TRBV24-1 to TRBJ2-4, with TRBD2 identical over 10 bases. Losses at the gene ends were 0 bases for V and 8 bases for J; bases not matched to a gene: 9. Germline V gene data show CDR1 as KGHDR and CDR2 as SFDVKD. The CDR3 is 17 amino acids. CDR3 residues: CATSDLRASGRFDIQYF. Written as DNA, the CDR3 is TGTGCCACCAGTGATTTGCGGGCTAGCGGGAGATTTGACATTCAGTACTTC.

The V gene is TRBV9, the J gene TRBJ2-7; TRBD1 might be the D (6 bases). The germline gives CDR1 SGDLS, CDR2 YYNGEE. The V and J ends lost 3 bases and 4 bases respectively, with 20 bases between them. The CDR3 consists of 16 residues. DNA of the CDR3: TGTGCCAGCAGCGCCCTACCGGACAGTGCAATTTACGAGCAGTACTTC. It translates to CASSALPDSAIYEQYF.

The V call is TRBV5-1, the J call TRBJ2-7; perhaps TRBD2 as D (5 bases). Between the trimmed V and J ends, which lost 3 bases and 4 bases, there was a span of 11 bases. Per the germline V gene, CDR1 is SGHRS and CDR2 is YFSETQ. CDR3 length: 13 amino acids. CDR3 loop: CASSSDPGYEQYF. The CDR3 coding sequence is TGCGCCAGCAGCTCCGACCCGGGATACGAGCAGTACTTC.